This is a list of T cell receptor beta chains from one sample in a study of cytomegalovirus exposure and HLA in healthy donors. Repertoires were generated with immunoSEQ multiplex PCR, while TCRdb's copy carries only in-frame clones and drops some. Among roughly 260,000 clones, 70% to 90% were seen once, and the ten largest hold 1.5% to 2%. What was sequenced was PBMCs. All receptors derive from a woman between 40 and 55 years old in good health and CMV-seropositive. CDR3s include the opening cysteine and the closing phenylalanine or tryptophan. A D gene is named only where the DNA matches it firmly. Size is stated for part of the rows, as once, few or many counts, or as a class when the clone is expanded.

V,J,D,size,DNA,CDR3
TRBV5-1,TRBJ1-2,TRBD1,.,TGCGCCAGCAGCCCTACGACAGGGGATGGAGGCTACACCTTC,CASSPTTGDGGYTF
TRBV28,TRBJ2-7,.,.,TGTGCCAGCAGTTTCCGTTACGAGCAGTACTTC,CASSFRYEQYF
TRBV27,TRBJ2-7,.,.,TGTGCCAGCAGTTTAAGGAGAGGGGAGCAGTACTTC,CASSLRRGEQYF
TRBV27,TRBJ2-1,TRBD2,.,TGTGCCAGCAGTTTCCGGGGACTAGCGGGAGGCCGTCAAGGGAATGAGCAGTTCTTC,CASSFRGLAGGRQGNEQFF
TRBV28,TRBJ2-3,.,.,TGTGCCAGCAGCCTAGCGACCCCTGGGGGTCGTCCGCAGTATTTT,CASSLATPGGRPQYF
TRBV16,TRBJ1-4,.,.,TGTGCCAGCAGCCGACAAGGGGCGCAGGAAAAACTGTTTTTT,CASSRQGAQEKLFF
TRBV9,TRBJ2-3,.,.,TGTGCCAGCAGCTCTGTATATTCCACAGATACGCAGTATTTT,CASSSVYSTDTQYF
TRBV12-5,TRBJ2-1,.,once,TGTGCTAGTGGACGCTATGGAGCCACCGATGAGCAGTTCTTC,CASGRYGATDEQFF
TRBV28,TRBJ1-2,TRBD1,.,TGTGCCAGCAGTCCCCATCCGGGACAGCCCTCCGGTGGCTACACCTTC,CASSPHPGQPSGGYTF
TRBV5-1,TRBJ1-6,.,.,TGCGCCAGCAGCTTACCAGGGCTGGGAAATTCACCCCTCCACTTT,CASSLPGLGNSPLHF
TRBV2,TRBJ2-1,.,.,TGTGCCAGCAGTGAGGGACACTCTAGGGATGAGCAGTTCTTC,CASSEGHSRDEQFF
TRBV30,TRBJ1-4,.,.,TGTGCCTGGAGTCACCGGGATCTTGCAACTAATGAAAAACTGTTTTTT,CAWSHRDLATNEKLFF
TRBV28,TRBJ2-1,TRBD2,.,TGTGCCAGCAGTTTTCTGCGGGAGGACTATGAGCAGTTCTTC,CASSFLREDYEQFF
TRBV9,TRBJ1-1,TRBD1,.,TGTGCCAGCAGCCCCCGGACAGGCCTGAACACTGAAGCTTTCTTT,CASSPRTGLNTEAFF
TRBV5-1,TRBJ2-5,TRBD2,.,TGCGCCAGCAGCTCCTCCAACCAACTAGCGGGAGGCCCTCAAGAGACCCAGTACTTC,CASSSSNQLAGGPQETQYF
TRBV10-3,TRBJ2-1,TRBD2,.,TGTGCCATCAAAGCGGGGAAAAGACTAGCTGAAGCCAATGAGCAGTTCTTC,CAIKAGKRLAEANEQFF
TRBV27,TRBJ2-6,.,.,TGTGCCAGCGGACAACTGGGTGGGGCCAACGTCCTGACTTTC,CASGQLGGANVLTF
TRBV19,TRBJ2-1,.,.,TGTGCCAGTAGTATAGTAGGTAGCGCCAATGAGCAGTTCTTC,CASSIVGSANEQFF
TRBV7-9,TRBJ2-7,TRBD2,.,TGTGCCAGCAGCCAAACCGGGACTAGCGGGAGCTTGGAGTACTTC,CASSQTGTSGSLEYF
TRBV5-1,TRBJ2-7,TRBD2,.,TGCGCCAGCAGCTTGGAGGGTCAGCGGGGGTACGAGCAGTACTTC,CASSLEGQRGYEQYF
TRBV2,TRBJ1-2,.,.,TGTGCCAGCAGTGATGAGGGCCCAAGATATGGCTACACCTTC,CASSDEGPRYGYTF
TRBV15,TRBJ1-1,.,.,TGTGCCACCAGCCTCGGGGGTGCGGTAGCTTTCTTT,CATSLGGAVAFF
TRBV6-5,TRBJ2-4,TRBD1,once,TGTGCCAGCAGTCCGACAGGGCTAGCCAAAAACATTCAGTACTTC,CASSPTGLAKNIQYF
TRBV7-2,TRBJ1-1,.,.,TGTGCCAGCAGCTTACCCCGGGGAGGGGGGGACACTGAAGCTTTCTTT,CASSLPRGGGDTEAFF
TRBV7-9,TRBJ2-1,TRBD2,.,TGTGCCAGCAGCCTAAGGACTAGCCGAATATGGGATGAGCAGTTCTTC,CASSLRTSRIWDEQFF
TRBV4-3,TRBJ2-7,.,.,TGCGCCAGCAGCCAAGATAACGGGAACTACGAGCAGTACTTC,CASSQDNGNYEQYF
TRBV28,TRBJ2-1,TRBD2,few,TGTGCCAGCAGTTTCGCGTCGGGAGGGCCACCGTGGAATGAGCAGTTCTTC,CASSFASGGPPWNEQFF
TRBV5-1,TRBJ2-2,.,.,TGCGCCAGCAGCCCCGGGGACATTTTTACCGGGGAGCTGTTTTTT,CASSPGDIFTGELFF
TRBV11-3,TRBJ1-2,.,.,TGTGCCAGCAGCTTCACAGGAGGGTATGGCTACACCTTC,CASSFTGGYGYTF
TRBV6-5,TRBJ2-3,.,.,TGTGCCAGCAGTTACGGGAGGGGGGATACGCAGTATTTT,CASSYGRGDTQYF
TRBV5-6,TRBJ1-5,.,.,TGTGCCAGCAGCTTGGCCGGGGGGGGGAGTCAGCCCCAGCATTTT,CASSLAGGGSQPQHF
TRBV9,TRBJ2-3,.,.,TGTGCCAGCAGCGTAGGAGGTAGACCCACAGATACGCAGTATTTT,CASSVGGRPTDTQYF
TRBV28,TRBJ2-5,.,.,TGTGCCAGCAGTTTATCCTCGACAGGCCAAGAGACCCAGTACTTC,CASSLSSTGQETQYF
TRBV9,TRBJ2-7,.,few,TGTGCCAGCAGCGGACAAAATTACCGGGACTTCCCTCATCTTGGCGAGCAGTACTTC,CASSGQNYRDFPHLGEQYF
TRBV2,TRBJ1-4,TRBD1,once,TGTGCCAGCAGCAGGGACAGAGAAGGAAAACTGTTTTTT,CASSRDREGKLFF
TRBV11-1,TRBJ2-2,TRBD1,.,TGTGCCAGCAGCCCCAGGGGGATAGGGGAGCTGTTTTTT,CASSPRGIGELFF
TRBV14,TRBJ2-7,.,.,TGTGCCAGCAGCCAAGATTGGCAGGGTAAACACGAGCAGTACTTC,CASSQDWQGKHEQYF
TRBV30,TRBJ1-1,.,.,TGTGCCTGGAGTGTATCCTGGGGGCCGAACACTGAAGCTTTCTTT,CAWSVSWGPNTEAFF
TRBV7-9,TRBJ2-5,TRBD2,.,TGTGCCAGCAGCTTATTGGGGGCTAGCGGGAGAGAGACCCAGTACTTC,CASSLLGASGRETQYF